This T cell receptor beta chain was identified in a study of blood T cell repertoires in COVID-19. Overall study: COVID-19 samples from acute and convalescent phases originated in the United States, Italy and Spain. PBMCs, B-cell-depleted T cells, or T cells were the source of the cDNA or gDNA that made up the material.

This CDR3 is 15 amino acids long. The V and J ends lost 2 bases and 9 bases, in that order; junction bases with no gene match: 8. Per the germline V gene, CDR1 is SGHVS and CDR2 is FQNEAQ. In the authors' methods: Reference gene primer amplification gave nucleated cell count estimates. The repertoire was sequenced with immunoSEQ multiplex PCR; TCRdb's copy has only in-frame clones and lacks some. The DNA was the basis for D and trimming; V, J and clone size are from that table. The sample has more than 100,000 clones; less than 75% are singletons. This receptor was identified in a human donor with acute or convalescent COVID-19. The donor label of this sample is uncertain. This chain joins TRBV7-8 and TRBJ2-1; TRBD2 matches 9 bases. The sequencing input was peripheral blood. For the CDR3, the DNA is TGTGCCAGCAGCTTAAGGACTAGCGTGGGGGGTGAGCAGTTCTTC. Protein: CASSLRTSVGGEQFF.